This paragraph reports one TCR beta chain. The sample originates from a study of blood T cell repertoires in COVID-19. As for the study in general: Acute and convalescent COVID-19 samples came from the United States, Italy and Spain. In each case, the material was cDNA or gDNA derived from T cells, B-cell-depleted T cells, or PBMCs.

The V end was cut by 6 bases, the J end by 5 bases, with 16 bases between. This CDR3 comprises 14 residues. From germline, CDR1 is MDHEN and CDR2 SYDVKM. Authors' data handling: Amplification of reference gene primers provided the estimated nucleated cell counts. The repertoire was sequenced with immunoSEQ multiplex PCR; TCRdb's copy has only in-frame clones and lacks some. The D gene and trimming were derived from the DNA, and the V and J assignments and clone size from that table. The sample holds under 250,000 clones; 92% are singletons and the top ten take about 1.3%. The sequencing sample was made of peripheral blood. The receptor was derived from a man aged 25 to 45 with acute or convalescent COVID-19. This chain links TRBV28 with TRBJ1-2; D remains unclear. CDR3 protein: CASRSGRAAYGYTF. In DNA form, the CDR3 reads TGTGCCAGCAGATCCGGGCGGGCAGCTTATGGCTACACCTTC.